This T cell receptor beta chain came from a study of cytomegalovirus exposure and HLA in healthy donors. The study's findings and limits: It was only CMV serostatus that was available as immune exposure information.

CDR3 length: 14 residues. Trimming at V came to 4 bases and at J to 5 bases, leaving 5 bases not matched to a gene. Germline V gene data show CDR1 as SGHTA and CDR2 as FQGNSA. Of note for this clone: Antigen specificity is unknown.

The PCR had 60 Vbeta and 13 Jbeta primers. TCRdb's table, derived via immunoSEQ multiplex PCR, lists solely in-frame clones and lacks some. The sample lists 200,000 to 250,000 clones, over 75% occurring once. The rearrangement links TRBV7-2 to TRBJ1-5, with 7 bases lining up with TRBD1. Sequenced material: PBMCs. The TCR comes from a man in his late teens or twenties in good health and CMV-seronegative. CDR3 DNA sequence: TGTGCCAGCAGCTACCGGGACAGCCATCAGCCCCAGCATTTT. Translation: CASSYRDSHQPQHF.